Listed below are T cell receptor beta chains from one sample, sequenced in a study of blood T cell repertoires in COVID-19. Assay used: immunoSEQ multiplex PCR; TCRdb lists only in-frame clones, some missing. Of over 200,000 clones listed, approximately 90% are singletons. Input material: peripheral blood. These receptor sequences come from a young man with COVID-19, enrolled during active disease. Each CDR3 is given with its conserved first and last residue. A D gene is named only where the DNA matches it firmly. The size of a clone is reported for some rows only, either as once, few or many, or as a class for expanded clones.

clone size: -; V gene: TRBV6-5; D gene: TRBD2; J gene: TRBJ2-1; CDR3 protein: CASSYSSTSGYNEQFF; CDR3 DNA: TGTGCCAGCAGTTACTCATCGACTAGCGGGTACAATGAGCAGTTCTTC
clone size: -; V gene: TRBV4-3; D gene: -; J gene: TRBJ1-2; CDR3 protein: CASSQNRANYGYTF; CDR3 DNA: TGCGCCAGCAGCCAAAACCGAGCGAACTATGGCTACACCTTC
clone size: -; V gene: TRBV29-1; D gene: -; J gene: TRBJ2-1; CDR3 protein: CSVFGSSYNEQFF; CDR3 DNA: TGCAGCGTTTTCGGGAGCTCCTACAATGAGCAGTTCTTC
clone size: -; V gene: TRBV27; D gene: TRBD1; J gene: TRBJ2-7; CDR3 protein: CASRGTGASYEQYF; CDR3 DNA: TGTGCCAGCAGGGGGACAGGGGCCTCCTACGAGCAGTACTTC
clone size: -; V gene: TRBV7-2; D gene: -; J gene: TRBJ2-5; CDR3 protein: CASSFMSRNGGTQYF; CDR3 DNA: TGTGCCAGCAGCTTCATGTCTAGGAATGGAGGGACCCAGTACTTC
clone size: few; V gene: TRBV7-3; D gene: TRBD2; J gene: TRBJ2-1; CDR3 protein: CASSLMTSGVHEQFF; CDR3 DNA: TGTGCCAGCAGCTTAATGACTAGCGGGGTCCATGAGCAGTTCTTC
clone size: -; V gene: TRBV3-1/TRBV3-2; D gene: -; J gene: TRBJ2-7; CDR3 protein: CASSQVSYEQYF; CDR3 DNA: TGTGCCAGCAGCCAAGTGTCTTACGAGCAGTACTTC
clone size: -; V gene: TRBV18; D gene: -; J gene: TRBJ2-7; CDR3 protein: CASSPRQGGEQYF; CDR3 DNA: TGTGCCAGCTCACCAAGGCAGGGAGGCGAGCAGTACTTC
clone size: -; V gene: TRBV28; D gene: TRBD2; J gene: TRBJ2-1; CDR3 protein: CAIGASGGVGYNEQFF; CDR3 DNA: TGTGCCATCGGGGCCAGCGGGGGGGTTGGTTACAATGAGCAGTTCTTC
clone size: -; V gene: TRBV6-2/TRBV6-3; D gene: -; J gene: TRBJ1-4; CDR3 protein: CASSSVPQGNNEKLFF; CDR3 DNA: TGTGCCAGCAGTTCAGTGCCGCAGGGGAATAATGAAAAACTGTTTTTT
clone size: -; V gene: TRBV24-1; D gene: TRBD1; J gene: TRBJ2-1; CDR3 protein: CATSDLQDRELNEQFF; CDR3 DNA: TGTGCCACCAGTGATCTACAGGACAGGGAACTCAATGAGCAGTTCTTC
clone size: once; V gene: TRBV27; D gene: -; J gene: TRBJ2-4; CDR3 protein: CASSLFGGQGVGKNIQYF; CDR3 DNA: TGTGCCAGCAGTTTATTTGGTGGGCAGGGCGTGGGCAAAAACATTCAGTACTTC
clone size: -; V gene: TRBV7-2; D gene: TRBD1; J gene: TRBJ1-2; CDR3 protein: CASSQTTGPGYTF; CDR3 DNA: TGTGCCAGCAGCCAAACGACAGGGCCTGGCTACACCTTC
clone size: -; V gene: TRBV29-1; D gene: -; J gene: TRBJ1-4; CDR3 protein: CSVTVSGRPTNEKLFF; CDR3 DNA: TGCAGCGTTACGGTTAGCGGGAGGCCAACTAATGAAAAACTGTTTTTT
clone size: -; V gene: TRBV7-2; D gene: -; J gene: TRBJ2-5; CDR3 protein: CASSLEGSLRETQYF; CDR3 DNA: TGTGCCAGCAGCTTAGAAGGCAGCCTCAGGGAGACCCAGTACTTC
clone size: few; V gene: TRBV11-2; D gene: TRBD1; J gene: TRBJ1-2; CDR3 protein: CASSLTGSAYGYTF; CDR3 DNA: TGTGCCAGCAGCTTGACAGGGTCGGCCTATGGCTACACCTTC
clone size: -; V gene: TRBV9; D gene: TRBD2; J gene: TRBJ2-1; CDR3 protein: CASSEAGGAYNEQFF; CDR3 DNA: TGTGCCAGCAGCGAGGCGGGGGGCGCATACAATGAGCAGTTCTTC
clone size: once; V gene: TRBV6-5; D gene: -; J gene: TRBJ1-5; CDR3 protein: CASSYGPGQSNQPQHF; CDR3 DNA: TGTGCCAGCAGTTACGGGCCAGGGCAAAGCAATCAGCCCCAGCATTTT
clone size: -; V gene: TRBV13; D gene: TRBD1; J gene: TRBJ1-3; CDR3 protein: CASSLEEGANGNTIYF; CDR3 DNA: TGTGCCAGCAGCTTAGAGGAGGGGGCTAATGGAAACACCATATATTTT
clone size: few; V gene: TRBV28; D gene: TRBD1; J gene: TRBJ1-5; CDR3 protein: CASREQGNLHQPQHF; CDR3 DNA: TGTGCCAGCAGAGAACAGGGGAATTTACATCAGCCCCAGCATTTT
clone size: -; V gene: TRBV6-2/TRBV6-3; D gene: TRBD2; J gene: TRBJ2-3; CDR3 protein: CASSYSRTSGVTDTQYF; CDR3 DNA: TGTGCCAGCAGTTACTCAAGGACTAGCGGGGTCACAGATACGCAGTATTTT
clone size: -; V gene: TRBV5-1; D gene: TRBD2; J gene: TRBJ2-7; CDR3 protein: CASSLAVLAGAAEQYF; CDR3 DNA: TGCGCCAGCAGCTTGGCGGTATTGGCGGGAGCCGCCGAGCAGTACTTC
clone size: -; V gene: TRBV9; D gene: TRBD1; J gene: TRBJ1-4; CDR3 protein: CASSLGTGEKLFF; CDR3 DNA: TGTGCCAGCAGCCTCGGGACAGGGGAAAAACTGTTTTTT
clone size: once; V gene: TRBV15; D gene: TRBD1; J gene: TRBJ2-7; CDR3 protein: CATSNPGQGVYEQYF; CDR3 DNA: TGTGCCACCAGCAACCCGGGACAGGGGGTCTACGAGCAGTACTTC
clone size: -; V gene: TRBV10-1; D gene: -; J gene: TRBJ1-4; CDR3 protein: CASSEGSNEKLFF; CDR3 DNA: TGCGCCAGCAGTGAGGGCTCTAATGAAAAACTGTTTTTT
clone size: -; V gene: TRBV7-2; D gene: -; J gene: TRBJ2-1; CDR3 protein: CASSPGQVYNEQFF; CDR3 DNA: TGTGCCAGCAGCCCCGGCCAGGTCTACAATGAGCAGTTCTTC
clone size: -; V gene: TRBV19; D gene: TRBD1; J gene: TRBJ2-7; CDR3 protein: CASSRDSTYEQYF; CDR3 DNA: TGTGCCAGTAGTCGGGACAGCACCTACGAGCAGTACTTC
clone size: -; V gene: TRBV18; D gene: TRBD1; J gene: TRBJ1-5; CDR3 protein: CASSLTGGNSNQPQHF; CDR3 DNA: TGTGCCAGCTCACTTACAGGGGGCAATAGCAATCAGCCCCAGCATTTT
clone size: -; V gene: TRBV7-6; D gene: -; J gene: TRBJ2-7; CDR3 protein: CASSLAPAGGRFGNEQYF; CDR3 DNA: TGTGCCAGCAGCCTAGCGCCCGCGGGCGGACGCTTTGGGAACGAGCAGTACTTC
clone size: -; V gene: TRBV2; D gene: -; J gene: TRBJ2-1; CDR3 protein: CASRLEPQGFSSYNEQFF; CDR3 DNA: TGTGCCAGCAGACTAGAGCCACAGGGATTTTCTTCCTACAATGAGCAGTTCTTC
clone size: -; V gene: TRBV5-6; D gene: -; J gene: TRBJ2-1; CDR3 protein: CASSFDRGTSYNEQFF; CDR3 DNA: TGTGCCAGCAGCTTCGATCGCGGGACCTCCTACAATGAGCAGTTCTTC
clone size: -; V gene: TRBV4-2; D gene: TRBD1; J gene: TRBJ2-1; CDR3 protein: CASSQDKGRTGEQFF; CDR3 DNA: TGTGCCAGCAGCCAAGATAAGGGACGGACAGGTGAGCAGTTCTTC
clone size: -; V gene: TRBV9; D gene: -; J gene: TRBJ2-6; CDR3 protein: CASSALSAGANVLTF; CDR3 DNA: TGTGCCAGCAGCGCCCTGTCAGCTGGGGCCAACGTCCTGACTTTC
clone size: -; V gene: TRBV10-3; D gene: TRBD2; J gene: TRBJ2-7; CDR3 protein: CAISDRTRDPYEQYF; CDR3 DNA: TGTGCCATCAGTGATAGGACTAGGGACCCCTACGAGCAGTACTTC
clone size: -; V gene: TRBV13; D gene: TRBD1; J gene: TRBJ2-7; CDR3 protein: CASSAGGQAYEQYF; CDR3 DNA: TGTGCCAGCAGCGCAGGCGGACAGGCCTACGAGCAGTACTTC
clone size: -; V gene: TRBV13; D gene: -; J gene: TRBJ1-2; CDR3 protein: CASSFKVPAGGRSYGYTF; CDR3 DNA: TGTGCCAGCAGCTTTAAGGTCCCGGCCGGGGGGAGGAGCTATGGCTACACCTTC
clone size: -; V gene: TRBV13; D gene: -; J gene: TRBJ1-2; CDR3 protein: CASSSSGTGYGYTF; CDR3 DNA: TGTGCCAGCAGCTCCAGCGGGACGGGCTATGGCTACACCTTC
clone size: -; V gene: TRBV7-2; D gene: TRBD1; J gene: TRBJ1-5; CDR3 protein: CASSFGQVDRPQHF; CDR3 DNA: TGTGCCAGCAGCTTCGGACAGGTCGATCGGCCCCAGCATTTT
clone size: -; V gene: TRBV5-1; D gene: -; J gene: TRBJ2-5; CDR3 protein: CASSLMAVQETQYF; CDR3 DNA: TGCGCCAGCAGCTTGATGGCAGTCCAAGAGACCCAGTACTTC